The following is a TCR beta chain sequence with its context. The antigen is not known. Germline V gene sequence: CDR1 SGHRS, CDR2 YFSETQ. V was pared by 1 base and J by 8 bases, with 5 bases of the junction left unmatched. The CDR3 spans 14 residues. The record originates from a study of T cells in localized non-small cell lung cancer. Findings and caveats of the study: Within adjacent lung there appeared a median 57 of the top 100 tumor clones. In the blood, greater T cell density corresponded to longer overall survival.

Sequencing was performed with immunoSEQ multiplex PCR; in TCRdb, only in-frame clones are kept and a portion is missing. The profile covers 25,000 to 35,000 clones, with around 90% appearing a single time and more than 6% taken by the ten largest. The chain combines TRBV5-1 with TRBJ1-4; 7 bases align to TRBD1. The sequence was obtained from a male donor at least 60 years old with stage I lung adenocarcinoma. The source material was peripheral blood, sampled before any cancer treatment. This CDR3 is CASSLTGAHEKLFF. In DNA form, the CDR3 reads TGCGCCAGCAGCTTGACAGGGGCGCACGAAAAACTGTTTTTT.